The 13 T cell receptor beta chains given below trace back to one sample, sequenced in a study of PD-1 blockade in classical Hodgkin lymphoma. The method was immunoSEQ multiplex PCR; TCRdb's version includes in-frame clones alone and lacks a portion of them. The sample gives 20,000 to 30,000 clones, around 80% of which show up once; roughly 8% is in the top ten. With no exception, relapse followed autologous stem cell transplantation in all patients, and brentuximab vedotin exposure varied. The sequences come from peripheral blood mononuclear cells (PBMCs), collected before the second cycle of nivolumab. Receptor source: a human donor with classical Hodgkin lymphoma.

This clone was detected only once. CDR3 loop: CASSYSGDGELGYTF. In DNA, the CDR3 is TGTGCCAGCTCTTATTCCGGGGACGGTGAGCTTGGCTACACCTTC. The chain links TRBV18 to TRBJ1-2; perhaps TRBD1 as D (5 bases). Germline assignment: CDR1 KGHSH and CDR2 LQKENI. The CDR3 totals 15 residues. The V gene lost 6 bases and the J gene lost 7 bases, with 21 bases spanning the gap. Combining the CDR3 with reference TRBV18 and TRBJ1-2 gives the whole variable domain NAGVMQNPRHLVRRRGQEARLRCSPMKGHSHVYWYRQLPEEGLKFMVYLQKENIIDESGMPKERFSAEFPKEGPSILRIQQVVRGDSAAYFCASSYSGDGELGYTFGSGTRLTVV.

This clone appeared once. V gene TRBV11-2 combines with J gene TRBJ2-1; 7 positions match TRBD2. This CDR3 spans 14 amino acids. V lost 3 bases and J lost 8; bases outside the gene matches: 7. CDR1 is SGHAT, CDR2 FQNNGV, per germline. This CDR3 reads CASSFREVSYEQFF. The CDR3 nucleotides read TGTGCCAGCAGCTTCCGGGAGGTCAGCTATGAGCAGTTCTTC.

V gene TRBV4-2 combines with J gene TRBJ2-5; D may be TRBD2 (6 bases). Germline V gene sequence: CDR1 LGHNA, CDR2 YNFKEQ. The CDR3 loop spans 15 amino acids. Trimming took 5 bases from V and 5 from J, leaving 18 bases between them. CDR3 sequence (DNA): TGTGCCAGCAGCTACCTCGGGAGAGGGGAGGAGACCCAGTACTTC. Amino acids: CASSYLGRGEETQYF.

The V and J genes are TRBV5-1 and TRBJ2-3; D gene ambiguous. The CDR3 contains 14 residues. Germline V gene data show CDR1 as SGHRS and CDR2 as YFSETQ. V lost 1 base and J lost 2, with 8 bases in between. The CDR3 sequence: CASSLRTDTDTQYF. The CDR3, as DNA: TGCGCCAGCAGCTTGAGGACGGACACAGATACGCAGTATTTT.

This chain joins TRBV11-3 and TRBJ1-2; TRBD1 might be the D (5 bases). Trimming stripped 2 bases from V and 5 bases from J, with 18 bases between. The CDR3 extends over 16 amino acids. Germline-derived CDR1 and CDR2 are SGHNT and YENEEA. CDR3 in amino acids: CASSLSGPQKGYGYTF. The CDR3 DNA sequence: TGTGCCAGCAGCTTATCGGGGCCCCAAAAGGGGTATGGCTACACCTTC.

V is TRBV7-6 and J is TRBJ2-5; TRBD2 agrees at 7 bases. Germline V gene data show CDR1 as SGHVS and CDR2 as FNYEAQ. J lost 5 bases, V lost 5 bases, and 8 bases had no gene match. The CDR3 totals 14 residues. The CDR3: CASSPLSGGETQYF. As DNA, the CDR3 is TGTGCCAGCAGCCCCTTATCCGGGGGGGAGACCCAGTACTTC.

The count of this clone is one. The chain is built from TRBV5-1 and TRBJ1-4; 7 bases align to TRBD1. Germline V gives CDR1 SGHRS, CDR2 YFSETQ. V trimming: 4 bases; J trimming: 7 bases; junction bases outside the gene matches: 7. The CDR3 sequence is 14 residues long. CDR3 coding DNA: TGCGCCAGCAGCGTGACAGGGTACGGTGAAAAACTGTTTTTT. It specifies CASSVTGYGEKLFF.

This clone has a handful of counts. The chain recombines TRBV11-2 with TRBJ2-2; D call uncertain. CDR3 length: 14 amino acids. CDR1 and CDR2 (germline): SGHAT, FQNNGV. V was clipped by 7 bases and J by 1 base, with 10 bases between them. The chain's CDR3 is CASIWSMNTGELFF. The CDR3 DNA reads TGTGCCAGCATTTGGTCCATGAACACCGGGGAGCTGTTTTTT.

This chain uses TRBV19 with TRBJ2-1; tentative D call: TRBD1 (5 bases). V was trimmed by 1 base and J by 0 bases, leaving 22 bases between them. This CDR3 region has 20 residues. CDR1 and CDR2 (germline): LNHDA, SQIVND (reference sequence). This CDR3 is CASSIGLRGRTFFSYNEQFF. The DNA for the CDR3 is TGTGCCAGTAGTATAGGCCTAAGGGGTCGCACCTTCTTCTCCTACAATGAGCAGTTCTTC.

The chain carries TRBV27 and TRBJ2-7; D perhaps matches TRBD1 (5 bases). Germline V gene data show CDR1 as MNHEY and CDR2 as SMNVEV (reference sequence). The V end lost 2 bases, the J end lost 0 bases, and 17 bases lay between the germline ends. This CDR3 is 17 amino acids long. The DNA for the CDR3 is TGTGCCAGCAGTTTACCCCCGACAGCTAGTAACTCCTACGAGCAGTACTTC. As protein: CASSLPPTASNSYEQYF.

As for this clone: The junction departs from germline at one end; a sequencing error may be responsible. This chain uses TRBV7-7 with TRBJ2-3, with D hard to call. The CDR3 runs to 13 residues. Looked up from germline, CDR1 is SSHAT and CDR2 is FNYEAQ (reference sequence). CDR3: CASSLESTDTQYF. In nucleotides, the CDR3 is TGTGCTAGCAGCTTAGAGAGTACAGATACGCAGTATTTT.

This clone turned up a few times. In nucleotides, the CDR3 is TGTGCCAGCAGCTTATTCTACGAGCAGTACTTC. Its protein product is CASSLFYEQYF. The rearrangement joins TRBV11-2 to TRBJ2-7; D remains unclear. The CDR3 sequence is 11 residues long. Trimming pared 2 bases from V and 3 bases from J, leaving 2 bases between. Germline CDR1 is SGHAT and CDR2 is FQNNGV.

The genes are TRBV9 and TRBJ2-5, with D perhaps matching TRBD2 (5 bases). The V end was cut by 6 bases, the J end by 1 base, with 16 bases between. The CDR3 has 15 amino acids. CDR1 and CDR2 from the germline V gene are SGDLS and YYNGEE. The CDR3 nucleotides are TGTGCCAGCACCATCCACGGGGAGAGCCAAGAGACCCAGTACTTC. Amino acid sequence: CASTIHGESQETQYF.